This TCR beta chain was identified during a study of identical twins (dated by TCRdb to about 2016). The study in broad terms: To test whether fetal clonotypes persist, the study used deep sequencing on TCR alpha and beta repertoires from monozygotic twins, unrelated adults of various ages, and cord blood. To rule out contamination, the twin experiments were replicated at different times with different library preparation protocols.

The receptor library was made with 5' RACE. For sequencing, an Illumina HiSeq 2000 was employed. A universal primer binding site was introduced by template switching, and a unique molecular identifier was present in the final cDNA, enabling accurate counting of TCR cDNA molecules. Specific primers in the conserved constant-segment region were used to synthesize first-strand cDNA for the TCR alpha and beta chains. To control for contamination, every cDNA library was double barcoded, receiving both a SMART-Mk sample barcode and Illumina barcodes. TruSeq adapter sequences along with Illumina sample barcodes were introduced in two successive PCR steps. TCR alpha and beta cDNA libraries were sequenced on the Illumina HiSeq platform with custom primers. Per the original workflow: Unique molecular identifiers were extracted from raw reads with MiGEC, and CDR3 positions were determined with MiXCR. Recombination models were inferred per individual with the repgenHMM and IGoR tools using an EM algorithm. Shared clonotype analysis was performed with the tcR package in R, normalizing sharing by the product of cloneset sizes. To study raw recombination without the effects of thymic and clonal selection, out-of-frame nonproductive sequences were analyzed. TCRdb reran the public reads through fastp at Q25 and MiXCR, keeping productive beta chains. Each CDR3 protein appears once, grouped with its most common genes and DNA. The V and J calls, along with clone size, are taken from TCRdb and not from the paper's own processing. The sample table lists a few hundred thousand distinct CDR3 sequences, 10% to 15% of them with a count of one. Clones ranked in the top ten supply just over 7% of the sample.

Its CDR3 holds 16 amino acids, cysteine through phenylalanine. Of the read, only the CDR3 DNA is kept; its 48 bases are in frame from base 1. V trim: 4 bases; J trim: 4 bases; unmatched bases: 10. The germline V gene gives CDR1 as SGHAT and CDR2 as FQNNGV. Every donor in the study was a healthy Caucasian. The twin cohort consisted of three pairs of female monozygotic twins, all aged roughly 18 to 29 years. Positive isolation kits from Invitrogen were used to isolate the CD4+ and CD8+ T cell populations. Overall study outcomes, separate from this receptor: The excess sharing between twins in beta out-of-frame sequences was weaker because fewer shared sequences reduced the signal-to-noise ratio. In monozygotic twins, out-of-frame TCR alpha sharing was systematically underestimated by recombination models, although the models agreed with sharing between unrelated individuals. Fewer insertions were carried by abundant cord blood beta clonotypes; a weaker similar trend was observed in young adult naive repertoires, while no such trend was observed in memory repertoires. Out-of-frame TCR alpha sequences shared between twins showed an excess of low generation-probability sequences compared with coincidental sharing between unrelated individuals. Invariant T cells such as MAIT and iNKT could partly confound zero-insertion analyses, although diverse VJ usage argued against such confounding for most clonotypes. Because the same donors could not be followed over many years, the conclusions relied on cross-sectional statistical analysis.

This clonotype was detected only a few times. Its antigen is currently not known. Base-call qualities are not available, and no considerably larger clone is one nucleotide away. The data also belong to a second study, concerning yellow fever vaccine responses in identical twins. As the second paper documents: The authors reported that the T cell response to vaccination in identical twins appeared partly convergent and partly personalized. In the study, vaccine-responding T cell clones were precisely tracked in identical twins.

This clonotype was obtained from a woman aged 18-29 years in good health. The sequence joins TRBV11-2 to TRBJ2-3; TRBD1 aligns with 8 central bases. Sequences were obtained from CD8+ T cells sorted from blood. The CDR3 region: CASSSSPTGEADTQYF. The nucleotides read TGTGCCAGCAGCTCCTCTCCGACAGGGGAGGCAGATACGCAGTATTTT.